This section outlines one T cell receptor (beta chain) sequence together with its context. What it recognizes is unknown. The sample comes from a study of blood T cells in healthy people across ages. Primers used in a second PCR of about 7 to 12 cycles were a sample-barcoded 5' primer and a J-beta primer mix. TCRdb processed the 5' RACE reads anew with MiXCR; each CDR3 protein has one entry. The sample lists hundreds of thousands of distinct CDR3 sequences; under 40% were seen once. Findings and limits, study-wide: Measured against age, TCR beta diversity per million T cells decreased in a roughly linear manner.

The TCR was taken from a man aged 18 to 29 in good health. Sequencing input: blood.

CDR3 nucleotide sequence: TGTGCCAGCAGCTTGACCCCGGCTGAAAATGAGCAGTACTTC. It encodes CASSLTPAENEQYF. The chain links TRBV5-5 to TRBJ2-5, with D uncertain. The germline V and J ends were trimmed by 1 base and 11 bases, with 18 bases remaining between them. CDR3 size: 14 residues. Germline CDR1 and CDR2: SGHKS and YYEKEE (reference sequence).